This passage covers 8 T cell receptor beta chains from one sample sequenced in a study of T cells in localized non-small cell lung cancer. Sequenced by immunoSEQ multiplex PCR; TCRdb stores in-frame clones only, minus some. Among 35,000 or so clones listed, about 87% were seen once. The source was peripheral blood, collected before any cancer treatment. Every receptor here comes from a woman aged 40 to 75 with stage I lung adenocarcinoma.

The chain is built from TRBV28 and TRBJ1-5; a possible D gene is TRBD1 (5 bases). CDR1 and CDR2 (germline): MDHEN, SYDVKM. The CDR3 contains 14 residues. Trimming removed 4 bases from V and 7 bases from J, with 14 bases in between. Here the CDR3 DNA reads TGTGCCAGCAGTTCTTCTGGGGGGGTCCAGCCCCAGCATTTT. This sequence encodes CASSSSGGVQPQHF.

The V call is TRBV7-9, the J call TRBJ2-5; D not certain. This CDR3 contains 13 residues. The germline V gene encodes CDR1 SEHNR and CDR2 FQNEAQ (reference sequence). With 2 bases removed from V and 4 bases from J, the gap between germline ends came to 8 bases. The CDR3 DNA reads as TGTGCCAGCAGCTTATTGACGGGAGAGACCCAGTACTTC. Residues: CASSLLTGETQYF.

V and J are TRBV28 and TRBJ1-1, with a tentative D call TRBD1 (6 bases). This CDR3 is 14 amino acids long. V gave up 8 bases and J gave up 0 bases, with 13 bases separating them. The germline gives CDR1 MDHEN, CDR2 SYDVKM. The CDR3 nucleotides are TGTGCCAGCGGCAGGGGTGGGGTGAACACTGAAGCTTTCTTT. This codes for CASGRGGVNTEAFF.

The genes are TRBV7-6 and TRBJ2-5; D might be TRBD2 (5 bases). Trimming pared 3 bases from V and 4 bases from J, leaving 12 bases between. The CDR3 is 14 residues long. Germline CDR1 SGHVS, CDR2 FNYEAQ. The CDR3 sequence: CASSFMVASETQYF. CDR3 in DNA: TGTGCCAGCAGCTTTATGGTAGCGTCAGAGACCCAGTACTTC.

The CDR3 nucleotides read TGTGCCAGCAGTCCTACCTCCTCGGGGGGACTTAGCACAGATACGCAGTATTTT. This codes for CASSPTSSGGLSTDTQYF. The gene calls are TRBV27 and TRBJ2-3, with 7 positions matching TRBD2. The V gene end was trimmed by 5 bases and the J gene end by 0 bases; junction bases not matched to a gene: 14. This CDR3 has 18 amino acids. The germline V gene has CDR1 MNHEY and CDR2 SMNVEV (reference sequence).

The CDR3 loop is CASSSVTTNEKLFF. In nucleotides, the CDR3 is TGTGCCAGCAGTTCCGTTACAACTAATGAAAAACTGTTTTTT. The gene calls are TRBV28 and TRBJ1-4; D is uncertain. This CDR3 comprises 14 residues. Germline V gene sequence: CDR1 MDHEN, CDR2 SYDVKM. Trimming stripped 4 bases from V and 0 bases from J, with 6 bases between.

By frequency in the sample, this clone is medium-sized (0.01 to 0.1%). This chain uses TRBV21-1 with TRBJ2-7; TRBD2 is the table's D call, not checked against the DNA. TRBV21-1 is tagged as a pseudogene. This CDR3 comprises 15 residues. The CDR3 loop is CASGPSGGLGYEQYF. CDR3 sequence (DNA): TGTGCCAGCGGACCCAGCGGGGGGTTAGGCTACGAGCAGTACTTC.

This clone has just a few counts. The CDR3 DNA sequence: TGCGCCAGCAGCCAAGACCCAGCGGGAGTCGGCTACGAGCAGTACTTC. As protein: CASSQDPAGVGYEQYF. This rearrangement joins TRBV4-1 to TRBJ2-7; TRBD2 aligns across 8 bases. In germline, CDR1 is MGHRA, CDR2 YSYEKL. V dropped 0 bases and J dropped 3; count of bases not matched to a gene: 7. This CDR3 comprises 16 residues.